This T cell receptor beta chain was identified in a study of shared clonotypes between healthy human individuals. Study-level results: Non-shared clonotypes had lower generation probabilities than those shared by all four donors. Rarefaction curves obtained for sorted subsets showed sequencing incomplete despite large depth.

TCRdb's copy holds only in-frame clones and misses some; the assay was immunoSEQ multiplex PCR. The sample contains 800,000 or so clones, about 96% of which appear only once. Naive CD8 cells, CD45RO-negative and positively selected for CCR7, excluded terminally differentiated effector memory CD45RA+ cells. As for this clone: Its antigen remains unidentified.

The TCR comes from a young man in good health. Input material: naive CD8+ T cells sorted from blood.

CDR3 loop: CSAEGTRTSTDTQYF. For the CDR3, the DNA is TGCAGCGCTGAGGGGACAAGAACCAGCACAGATACGCAGTATTTT. The rearrangement links TRBV29-1 to TRBJ2-3; perhaps TRBD1 as D (6 bases). This CDR3 contains 15 residues. Germline values: CDR1 SQVTM, CDR2 ANQGSEA. V lost 7 bases to trimming and J lost 0 bases, with 17 bases between them.